This T cell receptor beta chain stems from a study of T cell responses to AZD1222 COVID-19 vaccine. V lost 0 bases, J lost 3 bases, and 6 bases lay in between. The CDR3 runs to 14 residues. CDR1 and CDR2 (germline): MNHEY, SVGAGI. The method was immunoSEQ multiplex PCR; TCRdb's version includes in-frame clones alone and lacks a portion of them. Of about 140,000 clones in the sample, 85% to 90% are singletons; the top ten hold approximately 4.7%. Broader study findings: Repertoire sampling happened only post peak T cell response. Donors were largely white British and mainly female; clonal diversity was possibly underestimated. Just a handful of AZD1222 recipients were seropositive at baseline.

This clone came up a few times. What it binds is unknown. The V call is TRBV6-5, the J call TRBJ1-3, with unresolved D. The specimen was peripheral blood, collected 28 days after the second AZD1222 dose. The clonotype was recovered from an adult who received the AZD1222 COVID-19 vaccine. The CDR3 sequence: CASSYSGSGNTIYF. The CDR3 coding sequence is TGTGCCAGCAGTTACTCCGGGAGTGGAAACACCATATATTTT.